The rows below give T cell receptor beta chains drawn from one sample of a study of T cells in Graves' hyperthyroidism and ophthalmopathy. TCRdb reanalysed the multiplex PCR reads using MiXCR and keeps one entry per CDR3 protein. The sample shows hundreds of thousands of distinct CDR3 sequences, 40% to 55% of them seen only once. Sequences were obtained from peripheral blood or thyroid tissue (not recorded which). Every receptor here comes from an adult man with Graves' disease, either hyperthyroidism or ophthalmopathy (not recorded which). Both conserved end residues are part of each CDR3. Fields, in order: clone size, CDR3 length, D gene, J gene, V gene, CDR3 protein, CDR3 DNA. A D gene is named only where the DNA matches it firmly. Clone size is shown for a subset of rows, as once, few, many or a class of expanded clone.

>few|16|TRBD2|TRBJ2-2|TRBV7-8
CASTTLWEGRTGELFF
TGTGCCAGCACCACCCTCTGGGAGGGCCGTACCGGGGAGCTGTTTTTT
>.|14|.|TRBJ2-2|TRBV7-2
CASSSGAGAGELFF
TGTGCCAGCAGCTCGGGAGCAGGGGCCGGGGAGCTGTTTTTT
>.|13|.|TRBJ1-2|TRBV6-5
CASSSSIDYGYTF
TGTGCCAGCAGTTCCAGTATTGACTATGGCTACACCTTC
>many|14|.|TRBJ1-1|TRBV10-3
CAISESGGRTEAFF
TGTGCCATCAGTGAGTCTGGGGGTAGAACTGAAGCTTTCTTT
>few|15|TRBD1|TRBJ1-4|TRBV7-9
CASSPTGEPREKLFF
TGTGCCAGCAGTCCGACAGGGGAGCCACGGGAAAAACTGTTTTTT
>.|14|.|TRBJ1-2|TRBV11-2
CASSDRTANYGYTF
TGTGCCAGCAGTGACAGGACCGCTAACTATGGCTACACCTTC
>few|13|.|TRBJ1-2|TRBV20-1
CSARDSQTYGYTF
TGCAGTGCTAGAGATTCCCAAACCTATGGCTACACCTTC
>many|13|TRBD2|TRBJ2-7|TRBV29-1
CSVSTSGGGEQYF
TGCAGCGTTAGTACTAGCGGGGGAGGCGAGCAGTACTTC
>.|14|.|TRBJ1-1|TRBV15
CASSSPVPNTEAFF
TGTGCCAGCAGTTCCCCGGTACCGAACACTGAAGCTTTCTTT
>.|12|.|TRBJ2-5|TRBV20-1
CSAGGSQETQYF
TGCAGTGCTGGGGGCAGCCAAGAGACCCAGTACTTC
>few|19|.|TRBJ2-6|TRBV12-3/TRBV12-4
CASSLARRDGYSGANVLTF
TGTGCCAGCAGTTTGGCGAGGAGGGACGGATACTCTGGGGCCAACGTCCTGACTTTC
>few|17|TRBD2|TRBJ2-2|TRBV7-2
CASSSRGGTDPTGELFF
TGTGCCAGCAGCTCGCGGGGGGGGACGGACCCAACCGGGGAGCTGTTTTTT
>.|15|.|TRBJ2-5|TRBV7-8
CASSQPRGLQETQYF
TGTGCCAGCAGCCAACCCAGGGGCCTCCAAGAGACCCAGTACTTC
>few|13|.|TRBJ2-7|TRBV7-2
CASSLFPAYEQYF
TGTGCCAGCAGCTTATTCCCCGCCTACGAGCAGTACTTC
>many|17|TRBD2|TRBJ2-7|TRBV7-9
CASSLGIAGGPSYEQYF
TGTGCCAGCAGCTTAGGGATAGCGGGAGGGCCATCCTACGAGCAGTACTTC
>few|12|.|TRBJ1-3|TRBV19
CASGTRENTIYF
TGTGCCAGTGGGACCAGGGAGAACACCATATATTTT
>.|15|.|TRBJ2-7|TRBV5-1
CASSLGGTVSYEQYF
TGCGCCAGCAGCTTAGGAGGGACGGTCTCCTACGAGCAGTACTTC
>.|15|TRBD1|TRBJ2-5|TRBV7-8
CASSLEVTGRKTQYF
TGTGCCAGCAGCTTAGAAGTGACAGGGAGAAAGACCCAGTACTTC
>many|14|.|TRBJ2-7|TRBV10-3
CAISEDLSAYEQYF
TGTGCCATCAGTGAGGATTTATCCGCTTACGAGCAGTACTTC
>.|13|.|TRBJ2-5|TRBV20-1
CSAATGYQETQYF
TGCAGTGCAGCGACGGGGTACCAAGAGACCCAGTACTTC
>.|15|TRBD2|TRBJ2-7|TRBV20-1
CSARGASGRAYEQYF
TGCAGTGCTAGAGGGGCTAGCGGGAGGGCCTACGAGCAGTACTTC
>many|18|TRBD1|TRBJ1-2|TRBV10-3
CAISEPTGAYETDYGYTF
TGTGCCATCAGTGAACCGACAGGGGCCTATGAAACCGACTATGGCTACACCTTC
>.|14|.|TRBJ1-2|TRBV2
CASSEAVQDYGYTF
TGTGCCAGCAGTGAAGCAGTGCAGGATTATGGCTACACCTTC
>many|15|.|TRBJ1-4|TRBV2
CASSESGTTNEKLFF
TGTGCCAGCAGTGAATCAGGAACAACTAATGAAAAACTGTTTTTT
>.|14|.|TRBJ1-2|TRBV9
CASSVERALRGYTF
TGTGCCAGCAGCGTTGAGAGGGCGTTGCGGGGCTACACCTTC
>many|15|TRBD2|TRBJ2-7|TRBV19
CASSNPGLADYEQYF
TGTGCCAGTAGTAACCCTGGACTAGCAGACTACGAGCAGTACTTC
>once|15|.|TRBJ1-2|TRBV15
CATSTQDRPDYGYTF
TGTGCCACCAGCACACAGGACAGACCCGACTATGGCTACACCTTC
>few|14|.|TRBJ2-7|TRBV20-1
CSAPGLPPGDEQYF
TGCAGTGCCCCAGGACTACCCCCTGGGGACGAGCAGTACTTC
>.|17|.|TRBJ1-2|TRBV7-8
CASSLTGQGAKVYGYTF
TGTGCCAGCAGCCTCACAGGGCAGGGCGCGAAGGTCTATGGCTACACCTTC
>.|15|.|TRBJ1-4|TRBV7-8
CASSPAGMFEEKLFF
TGTGCCAGCAGCCCAGCAGGGATGTTTGAAGAAAAACTGTTTTTT
>.|14|.|TRBJ1-4|TRBV2
CASSLTANTEKLFF
TGTGCCAGCAGCTTAACGGCGAACACTGAAAAACTGTTTTTT
>once|14|.|TRBJ1-6|TRBV11-2
CANSLGGGGSPLHF
TGTGCCAACAGCTTAGGGGGGGGGGGTTCACCCCTCCACTTT
>many|14|.|TRBJ1-6|TRBV15
CATRGVGDNSPLHF
TGTGCCACCCGCGGGGTGGGAGATAATTCACCCCTCCACTTT
>.|15|TRBD1|TRBJ2-2|TRBV24-1
CATSDGTGWNGELFF
TGTGCCACCAGTGATGGGACAGGGTGGAACGGGGAGCTGTTTTTT
>.|16|.|TRBJ2-5|TRBV5-1
CASSLGGRSPQETQYF
TGCGCCAGCAGCTTGGGAGGTAGATCCCCACAAGAGACCCAGTACTTC
>.|13|TRBD1|TRBJ1-1|TRBV7-9
CASSPSGTVEAFF
TGTGCCAGCAGCCCTTCCGGGACAGTCGAAGCTTTCTTT
>few|13|.|TRBJ1-2|TRBV5-6
CASRTDSNYGYTF
TGTGCCAGCAGAACTGACAGTAACTATGGCTACACCTTC
>many|15|TRBD1|TRBJ1-4|TRBV7-9
CASSLDRGRHEKLFF
TGTGCCAGCAGCTTAGACAGGGGGCGCCACGAAAAACTGTTTTTT
>few|13|.|TRBJ2-7|TRBV5-6
CASSPGDADEQYF
TGTGCCAGCTCACCAGGGGACGCGGATGAGCAGTACTTC
>.|11|.|TRBJ1-2|TRBV29-1
CSLGGHYGYTF
TGCAGTCTGGGTGGCCACTATGGCTACACCTTC
>many|15|.|TRBJ2-5|TRBV7-9
CASSFVRGSQETQYF
TGTGCCAGCAGCTTTGTCCGAGGGTCCCAAGAGACCCAGTACTTC
>.|13|.|TRBJ1-4|TRBV16
CASSRQINEKLFF
TGTGCCAGCAGCCGGCAGATTAATGAAAAACTGTTTTTT
>few|13|TRBD1|TRBJ1-1|TRBV7-7
CASSPIGQGEAFF
TGTGCTAGCAGCCCGATCGGACAGGGTGAAGCTTTCTTT
>few|13|.|TRBJ2-7|TRBV6-5
CAISTGESYEQYF
TGTGCCATCAGTACAGGTGAATCCTACGAGCAGTACTTC
>few|12|.|TRBJ1-1|TRBV12-3/TRBV12-4
CASRDGTSVTFF
TGTGCCAGCAGGGACGGGACTAGTGTTACTTTCTTT
>.|15|.|TRBJ2-7|TRBV7-9
CASSFEPGHTYEQYF
TGTGCCAGCAGCTTCGAACCGGGACACACTTACGAGCAGTACTTC
>.|15|.|TRBJ1-1|TRBV2
CASSEASGGSDEAFF
TGTGCCAGCAGTGAAGCTTCCGGGGGCAGTGATGAAGCTTTCTTT
>.|15|.|TRBJ2-7|TRBV20-1
CSAREARSAFSEQYF
TGCAGTGCTAGAGAGGCGAGGTCAGCCTTCAGCGAGCAGTACTTC
>.|14|TRBD1|TRBJ1-1|TRBV6-5
CASRRDRGPTEAFF
TGTGCCAGCAGGCGGGACAGGGGGCCTACTGAAGCTTTCTTT
>once|12|.|TRBJ2-5|TRBV6-1
CASTLGPETQYF
TGTGCCAGTACCCTGGGCCCCGAGACCCAGTACTTC
>.|15|TRBD1|TRBJ2-6|TRBV28
CASRTGGAGANVLTF
TGTGCCAGCAGAACAGGGGGCGCTGGGGCCAACGTCCTGACTTTC